This T cell receptor beta chain was retrieved from a study of blood T cells in healthy people across ages. Sample-barcoded 5' priming and a J-beta primer mix drove a second PCR of about 6 to 12 cycles. One entry per CDR3 protein results from TCRdb running MiXCR on the 5' RACE reads. The profile shows about 1,500,000 distinct CDR3 sequences, 25% to 30% of them singletons. This CDR3 comprises 13 residues. Trimming shortened V by 2 bases and J by 6 bases, and 13 bases separated the two germline ends. Per the germline V gene, CDR1 is SQVTM and CDR2 is ANQGSEA. This clonotype originated in a woman in her twenties or thirties in good health. The rearrangement joins TRBV29-1 to TRBJ1-2; D gene unclear. Sequencing was carried out using blood. The CDR3 is CSVESGQSHGYTF. The CDR3, as DNA: TGCAGCGTTGAATCTGGGCAGTCCCATGGCTACACCTTC.